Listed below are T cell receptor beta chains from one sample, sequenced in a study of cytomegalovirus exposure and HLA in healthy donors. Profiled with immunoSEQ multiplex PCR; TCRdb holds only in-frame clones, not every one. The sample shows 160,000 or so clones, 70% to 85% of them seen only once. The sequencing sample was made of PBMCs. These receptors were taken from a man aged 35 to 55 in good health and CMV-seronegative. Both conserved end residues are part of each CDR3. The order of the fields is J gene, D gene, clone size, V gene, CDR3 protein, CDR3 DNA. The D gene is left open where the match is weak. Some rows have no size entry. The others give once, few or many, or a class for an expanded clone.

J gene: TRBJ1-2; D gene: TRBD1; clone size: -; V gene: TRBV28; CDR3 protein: CASSIIRGQGYTF; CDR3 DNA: TGTGCCAGCAGTATTATCAGGGGGCAAGGCTACACCTTC
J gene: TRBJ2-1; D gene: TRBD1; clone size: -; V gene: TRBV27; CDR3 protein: CASSPDREYGEQFF; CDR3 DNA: TGTGCCAGCAGTCCCGACAGGGAATACGGTGAGCAGTTCTTC
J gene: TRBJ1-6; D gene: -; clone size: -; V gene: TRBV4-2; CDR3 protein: CASSQVTADNSPLHF; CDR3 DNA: TGTGCCAGCAGCCAAGTAACAGCCGATAATTCACCCCTCCACTTT
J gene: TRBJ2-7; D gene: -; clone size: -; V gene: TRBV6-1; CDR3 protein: CASSDRLSEEQYF; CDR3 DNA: TGTGCCAGCAGTGACCGACTATCGGAAGAGCAGTACTTC
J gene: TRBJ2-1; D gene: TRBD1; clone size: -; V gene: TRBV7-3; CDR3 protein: CASSLGGQVREQFF; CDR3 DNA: TGTGCCAGCAGCTTAGGTGGACAGGTCAGAGAGCAGTTCTTC
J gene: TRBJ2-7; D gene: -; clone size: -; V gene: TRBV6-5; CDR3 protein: CASSYSFLGTYEQYF; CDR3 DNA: TGTGCCAGCAGTTACTCCTTCCTCGGTACCTACGAGCAGTACTTC
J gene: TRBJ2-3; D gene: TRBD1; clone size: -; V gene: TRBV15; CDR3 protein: CATSRDRPGQRKTDTQYF; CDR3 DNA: TGTGCCACCAGCAGAGATCGGCCGGGACAGAGAAAGACAGATACGCAGTATTTT
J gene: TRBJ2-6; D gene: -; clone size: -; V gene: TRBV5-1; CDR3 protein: CASSFYRDTGANVLTF; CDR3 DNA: TGCGCCAGCAGCTTTTATCGGGATACCGGGGCCAACGTCCTGACTTTC
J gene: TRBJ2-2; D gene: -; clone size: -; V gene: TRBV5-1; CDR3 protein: CASSLIQNTGELFF; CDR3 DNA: TGCGCCAGCAGCTTGATTCAGAACACCGGGGAGCTGTTTTTT
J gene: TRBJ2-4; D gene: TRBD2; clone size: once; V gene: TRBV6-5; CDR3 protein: CASRERGRRNIQYF; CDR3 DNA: TGTGCCAGCAGGGAGCGGGGGCGCCGAAACATTCAGTACTTC
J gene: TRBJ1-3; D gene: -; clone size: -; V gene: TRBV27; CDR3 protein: CASSPSGPSGNTIYF; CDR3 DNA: TGTGCCAGCAGCCCCTCAGGGCCATCTGGAAACACCATATATTTT
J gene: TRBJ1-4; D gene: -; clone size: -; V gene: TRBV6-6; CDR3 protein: CASRDGQLMREKLFF; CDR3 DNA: TGTGCCAGCAGGGACGGACAGCTAATGAGGGAAAAACTGTTTTTT
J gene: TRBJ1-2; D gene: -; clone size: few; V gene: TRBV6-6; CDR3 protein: CASDVSRQRVHEGYTF; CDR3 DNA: TGTGCCAGCGACGTAAGTCGACAGCGGGTCCACGAAGGCTACACCTTC
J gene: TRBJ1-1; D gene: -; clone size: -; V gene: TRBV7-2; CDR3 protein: CASSTRHPNTEAFF; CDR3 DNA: TGTGCCAGCAGCACCAGACATCCGAACACTGAAGCTTTCTTT
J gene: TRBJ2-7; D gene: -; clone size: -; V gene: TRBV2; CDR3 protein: CASGRVSGAGEQYF; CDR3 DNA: TGTGCCAGCGGAAGGGTTTCAGGGGCCGGTGAGCAGTACTTC
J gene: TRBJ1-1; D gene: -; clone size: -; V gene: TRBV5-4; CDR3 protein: CASSPSGLGAFF; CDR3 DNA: TGTGCCAGCAGCCCCTCAGGACTCGGTGCTTTCTTT
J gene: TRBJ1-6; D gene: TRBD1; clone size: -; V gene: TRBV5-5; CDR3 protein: CASSLTGGGSPLHF; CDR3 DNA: TGTGCCAGCAGCTTGACAGGGGGTGGGTCACCCCTCCACTTT
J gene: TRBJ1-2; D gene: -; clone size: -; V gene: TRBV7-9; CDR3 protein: CASSPAVGGGYTF; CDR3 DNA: TGTGCCAGCAGCCCCGCGGTGGGGGGGGGCTACACCTTC
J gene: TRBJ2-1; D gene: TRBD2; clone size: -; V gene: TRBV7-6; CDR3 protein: CASSPLTGLAGGGNEQFF; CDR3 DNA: TGTGCCAGCAGCCCGTTGACCGGACTAGCGGGGGGAGGCAATGAGCAGTTCTTC
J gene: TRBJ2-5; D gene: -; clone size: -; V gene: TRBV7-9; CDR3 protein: CASSLVRSRETQYF; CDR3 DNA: TGTGCCAGCAGCTTAGTAAGGTCTAGGGAGACCCAGTACTTC
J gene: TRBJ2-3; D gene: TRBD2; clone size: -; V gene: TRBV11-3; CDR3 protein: CASSKGLAADTQYF; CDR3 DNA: TGTGCCAGCAGCAAGGGACTAGCAGCAGATACGCAGTATTTT
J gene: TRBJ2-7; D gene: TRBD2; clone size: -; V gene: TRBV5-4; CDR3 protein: CASSIAGAYEQYF; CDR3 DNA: TGTGCCAGCAGCATAGCGGGGGCCTACGAGCAGTACTTC
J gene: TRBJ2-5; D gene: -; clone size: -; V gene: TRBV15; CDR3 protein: CATSEPGPGTQYF; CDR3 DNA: TGTGCCACCAGCGAGCCCGGCCCGGGGACCCAGTACTTC
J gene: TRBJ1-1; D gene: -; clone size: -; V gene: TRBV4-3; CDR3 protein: CASSQDLSTRDTEAFF; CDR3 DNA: TGCGCCAGCAGCCAAGATTTGAGTACGCGGGACACTGAAGCTTTCTTT
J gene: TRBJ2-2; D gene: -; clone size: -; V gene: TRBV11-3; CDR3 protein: CASSRRDGPGELFF; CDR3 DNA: TGTGCCAGCAGCCGGCGGGACGGACCCGGGGAGCTGTTTTTT
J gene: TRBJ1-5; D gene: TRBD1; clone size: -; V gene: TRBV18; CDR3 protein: CASSTGGNNQPQHF; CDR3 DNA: TGTGCCAGCTCGACAGGGGGCAACAATCAGCCCCAGCATTTT
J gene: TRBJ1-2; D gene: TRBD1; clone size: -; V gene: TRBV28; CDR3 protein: CASSTGQGTYGYTF; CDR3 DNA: TGTGCCAGCAGTACGGGACAGGGGACCTATGGCTACACCTTC
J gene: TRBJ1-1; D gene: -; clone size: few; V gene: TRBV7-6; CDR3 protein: CASSELGGDPTAFF; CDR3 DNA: TGTGCCAGCAGCGAACTGGGGGGGGACCCCACGGCTTTCTTT
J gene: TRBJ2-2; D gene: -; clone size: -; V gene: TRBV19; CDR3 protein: CASSMSGNGGELFF; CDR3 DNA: TGTGCCAGTAGTATGTCGGGGAACGGCGGGGAGCTGTTTTTT
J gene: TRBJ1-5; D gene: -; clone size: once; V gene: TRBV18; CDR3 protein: CASSPDGGQPQHF; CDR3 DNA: TGTGCCAGCTCACCAGATGGGGGCCAGCCCCAGCATTTT
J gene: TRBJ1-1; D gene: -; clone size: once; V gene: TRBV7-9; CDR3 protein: CASSPRLGAEGRGTEAFF; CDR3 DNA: TGTGCCAGCAGCCCCAGGCTGGGAGCGGAGGGAAGGGGCACTGAAGCTTTCTTT
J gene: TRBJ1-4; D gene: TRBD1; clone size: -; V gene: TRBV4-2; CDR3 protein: CASSLMGDRGDEKLFF; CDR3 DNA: TGTGCCAGCAGCCTCATGGGGGACAGGGGAGACGAAAAACTGTTTTTT
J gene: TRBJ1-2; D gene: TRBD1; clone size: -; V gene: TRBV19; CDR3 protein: CASSMGTGGYYGYTF; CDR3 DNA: TGTGCCAGTAGTATGGGGACAGGGGGGTACTATGGCTACACCTTC
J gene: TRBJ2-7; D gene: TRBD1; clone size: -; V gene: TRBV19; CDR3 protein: CASSNAGGSEQYF; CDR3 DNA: TGTGCCAGTAGTAATGCAGGGGGCTCCGAGCAGTACTTC
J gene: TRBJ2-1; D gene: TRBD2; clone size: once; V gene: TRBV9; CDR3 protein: CASSKTSGGANEQFF; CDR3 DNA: TGTGCCAGCAGCAAAACGAGCGGGGGGGCAAATGAGCAGTTCTTC
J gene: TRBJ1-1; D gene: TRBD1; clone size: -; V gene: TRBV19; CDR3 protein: CASRSDRGLTEAFF; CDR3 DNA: TGTGCCAGTAGATCAGACAGGGGTCTAACTGAAGCTTTCTTT
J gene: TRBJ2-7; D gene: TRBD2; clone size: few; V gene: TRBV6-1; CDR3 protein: CASSESIGGGTYEQYF; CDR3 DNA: TGTGCCAGCAGTGAAAGTATCGGCGGGGGAACCTACGAGCAGTACTTC
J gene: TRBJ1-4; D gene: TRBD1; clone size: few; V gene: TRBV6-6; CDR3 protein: CASSAKRKGAEKLFF; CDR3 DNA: TGTGCCAGCAGTGCAAAGAGGAAGGGGGCCGAAAAACTGTTTTTT